This T cell receptor beta chain was observed in a study of tumor and adjacent non-tumor tissue in lung cancer. TCRbeta libraries were built with three rounds of nested PCR, modified from ARM-PCR. Via MiXCR, TCRdb re-called the multiplex PCR reads, giving one row per CDR3 protein. The sample has 50,000 to 60,000 distinct CDR3 sequences; 74% are singletons. This clonotype was seen once. Germline and junction disagree at one end, which may indicate a read error. RNA was extracted from bulk tissue without any cell sorting. This non-tumor lung sample came from over 3 cm beyond the tumor edge. Per the germline V gene, CDR1 is SQVTM and CDR2 is ANQGSEA. This CDR3 contains 14 residues.

The sequence was collected from a woman aged 60-75 years with non-small cell lung cancer. This chain connects TRBV29-1 to TRBJ1-1, with 7 bases identical to TRBD1. The specimen sequenced was distant non-tumor lung tissue. In DNA form, the CDR3 reads TGCAGCGTTGATCCCAATGGGACAGAGTTTGAATCTTTCTTT. Its translation: CSVDPNGTEFESFF.